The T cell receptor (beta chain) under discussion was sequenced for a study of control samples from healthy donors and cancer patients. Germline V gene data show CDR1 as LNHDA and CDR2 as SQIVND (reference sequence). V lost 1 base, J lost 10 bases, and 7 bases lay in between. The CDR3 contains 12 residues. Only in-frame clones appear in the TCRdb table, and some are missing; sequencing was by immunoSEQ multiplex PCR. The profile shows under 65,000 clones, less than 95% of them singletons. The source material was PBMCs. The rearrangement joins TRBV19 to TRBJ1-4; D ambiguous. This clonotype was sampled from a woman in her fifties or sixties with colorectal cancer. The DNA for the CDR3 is TGTGCCAGTAGTATAGTGGGAGGAAAACTGTTTTTT. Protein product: CASSIVGGKLFF.